The 26 T cell receptor beta chains in this list originate from one sample, sequenced in a study of early T cells in non-severe SARS-CoV-2 infection. TCRdb itself ran the 5' RACE reads through MiXCR, one entry per CDR3 protein. Counted here are approximately 85,000 distinct CDR3 sequences, over 9% occurring once; the ten biggest clones make up approximately 7%. Sequenced material: whole blood. These receptors originate from an adult who was a healthcare worker with PCR-confirmed SARS-CoV-2 infection or an uninfected control (not recorded which).

There are a few counts of this clonotype. The chain joins TRBV12-3 or TRBV12-4 to TRBJ1-5, with a weak D call TRBD1 (5 bases). The CDR3 covers 14 residues. The ends were cut back, 1 base at V and 11 bases at J, with 15 bases in the middle. The CDR3: CASSLGRAGIAQHF. The CDR3 nucleotides read TGTGCCAGCAGTTTAGGCAGGGCGGGGATCGCCCAGCATTTT.

This clonotype has a single count. It may be a read error: a sequence one base away is much more abundant. V is TRBV6-5 and J is TRBJ2-5, with TRBD2 matching 7 bases. The trim removed 5 bases at V and 1 base at J, leaving 13 bases unmatched. CDR3 length: 17 residues. The V gene's germline CDR1 is MNHEY and CDR2 SVGAGI. The CDR3 region has the DNA TGTGCCAGCAGTAATCCCTCTAGCGGACCCATCCAAGAGACCCAGTACTTC. Its protein is CASSNPSSGPIQETQYF.

The chain couples TRBV6-6 to TRBJ1-2; D perhaps matches TRBD1 (5 bases). Germline V gene lookup returns CDR1 MNHNY and CDR2 SVGAGI (reference sequence). There are 13 residues in the CDR3. With 10 bases removed from V and 4 bases from J, the gap between germline ends came to 16 bases. The CDR3 reads CATPGQGRYGYTF. The CDR3 nucleotides are TGTGCCACCCCCGGGCAGGGACGCTATGGCTACACCTTC.

This clonotype has a handful of counts. The chain has TRBV7-2 and TRBJ2-2; D gene ambiguous. There are 15 residues in the CDR3. Germline V gene data show CDR1 as SGHTA and CDR2 as FQGNSA. The V end lost 5 bases, the J end lost 6 bases, and 16 bases lay between the germline ends. The CDR3 region has the DNA TGTGCCAGCAGCCCCCCCCTTTGGGCGTCCGGGGAGCTGTTTTTT. It encodes CASSPPLWASGELFF.

The table lists this clonotype with a few counts. V and J are TRBV7-9 and TRBJ2-3; 7 bases are a match to TRBD2. CDR3 size: 14 residues. The ends lost 4 bases at V and 5 bases at J; junction bases unmatched: 6. Germline lookup yields CDR1 SEHNR and CDR2 FQNEAQ (reference sequence). The CDR3 coding sequence is TGTGCCAGCAGCTCTAGCGGTTCCGGAGATACGCAGTATTTT. It codes for CASSSSGSGDTQYF.

This clonotype was counted at least ten times. The chain employs TRBV3-1 and TRBJ2-7, with 10 positions matching TRBD2. The junction had 4 bases not matched to a gene; V was cut back by 1 base and J by 4 bases. The CDR3 is made up of 15 amino acids. Germline lookup yields CDR1 LGHDT and CDR2 YNNKEL (reference sequence). The chain's CDR3 is CASSQGTSGRYEQYF. The DNA for the CDR3 is TGTGCCAGCAGCCAAGGGACTAGCGGACGATACGAGCAGTACTTC.

This clonotype showed up just a few times. This chain joins TRBV19 and TRBJ2-7; 7 positions agree with TRBD1. In germline, CDR1 is LNHDA, CDR2 SQIVND (reference sequence). The V gene end was trimmed by 5 bases and the J gene end by 3 bases; junction bases not matched to a gene: 7. The CDR3 length is 14 residues. In DNA, the CDR3 is TGTGCCAGTAGTTCGCTCCGGGACAGCTACGAGCAGTACTTC. Residues: CASSSLRDSYEQYF.

This chain joins TRBV9 and TRBJ2-1; the D gene is possibly TRBD2 (6 bases). CDR3 length: 16 residues. Germline CDR1 reads SGDLS; CDR2 reads YYNGEE. Trimming took 4 bases from V and 2 from J, leaving 16 bases between them. The CDR3 protein is CASSPGGGPPYNEQFF. The CDR3 DNA reads TGTGCCAGCAGCCCAGGCGGAGGGCCCCCCTACAATGAGCAGTTCTTC.

This clonotype was detected ten times or more. The chain is built from TRBV11-2 and TRBJ1-2; D possibly corresponds to TRBD1 (6 bases). The V end was cut by 4 bases, the J end by 8 bases, with 20 bases between. This CDR3 is built from 15 residues. The germline gives CDR1 SGHAT, CDR2 FQNNGV. The CDR3 bases are TGTGCCAGCAGCTCCACAGGGATGGGCTCTCGGGGCTACACCTTC. Its protein is CASSSTGMGSRGYTF. Supplemented by reference TRBV11-2 and TRBJ1-2, the full variable domain reads EAGVAQSPRYKIIEKRQSVAFWCNPISGHATLYWYQQILGQGPKLLIQFQNNGVVDDSQLPKDRFSAERLKGVDSTLKIQPAKLEDSAVYLCASSSTGMGSRGYTFGSGTRLTVV.

The chain joins TRBV24-1 to TRBJ1-1; the match to TRBD1 covers 7 bases. The V gene's germline CDR1 is KGHDR and CDR2 SFDVKD. This CDR3 spans 13 amino acids. Unmatched junction bases numbered 2, after V lost 1 base and J lost 7 bases. The CDR3 sequence is CATSDFYRGEAFF. CDR3 sequence (DNA): TGTGCCACCAGTGATTTTTACAGGGGTGAAGCTTTCTTT.

This clonotype has at least ten counts. The J gene is TRBJ1-2, the V gene TRBV30; D is unclear. This CDR3 has 14 residues. The germline gives CDR1 GTSNPN, CDR2 SVGIG (reference sequence). Trimming removed 5 bases from V and 0 bases from J, with 13 bases in between. This chain's CDR3 is CAWGGEVANYGYTF. Here the CDR3 DNA reads TGTGCCTGGGGTGGGGAGGTAGCTAACTATGGCTACACCTTC.

This clonotype was seen a few times. This rearrangement joins TRBV20-1 to TRBJ1-2; maybe TRBD1 (5 bases). V was trimmed by 3 bases and J by 8 bases, leaving 19 bases between them. Per the germline V gene, CDR1 is DFQATT and CDR2 is SNEGSKA (reference sequence). CDR3 length: 14 amino acids. CDR3 protein: CSARDSLTVFGYTF. For the CDR3, the DNA is TGCAGTGCTAGGGATTCGTTGACAGTCTTCGGCTACACCTTC.

This clonotype came up a few times. The gene calls are TRBV6-5 and TRBJ2-3; 10 bases are a match to TRBD2. V dropped 0 bases and J dropped 0; count of bases not matched to a gene: 6. Germline CDR1 MNHEY, CDR2 SVGAGI. This CDR3 region has 18 residues. Here the CDR3 DNA reads TGTGCCAGCAGTTACTCGAAACTAGCGGGGCCTAGCACAGATACGCAGTATTTT. Translating it yields CASSYSKLAGPSTDTQYF.

In this sample, this clonotype turned up many times. The chain carries TRBV7-2 and TRBJ1-2; D ambiguous. This CDR3 is built from 15 residues. With 5 bases removed from V and 2 bases from J, the gap between germline ends came to 15 bases. Looked up from germline, CDR1 is SGHTA and CDR2 is FQGNSA. CDR3 residues: CASSRAGSSNYGYTF. CDR3 bases: TGTGCCAGCAGCAGAGCGGGATCCTCAAACTATGGCTACACCTTC.

This clonotype was detected only a few times. The V gene is TRBV29-1, the J gene TRBJ2-1, with 7 bases fitting TRBD2. The J segment lost 0 bases and the V segment lost 4 bases, leaving 0 bases of the junction unmatched. Germline loops: CDR1 SQVTM, CDR2 ANQGSEA. The CDR3 runs 13 residues. The CDR3 region is CSVGGSSYNEQFF. The CDR3 DNA follows: TGCAGCGTTGGCGGGAGCTCCTACAATGAGCAGTTCTTC.

The CDR3 sequence is CASSQEWALTDTQYF. CDR3 coding DNA: TGCGCCAGCAGCCAAGAGTGGGCCCTCACAGATACGCAGTATTTT. The chain recombines TRBV4-1 with TRBJ2-3, with D hard to call. The CDR3 length is 15 residues. V shed 0 bases and J shed 2 bases, with 9 bases lying between them. Germline V gene sequence: CDR1 MGHRA, CDR2 YSYEKL.

The J gene is TRBJ2-7, the V gene TRBV5-1; D gene ambiguous. V lost 3 bases to trimming and J lost 7 bases, with 14 bases between them. CDR3 length equals 13 residues. CDR1 SGHRS and CDR2 YFSETQ come from the germline V gene. CDR3 coding DNA: TGCGCCAGCAGCTCCGACGGTCTTGGGGAGCAGTACTTC. Protein: CASSSDGLGEQYF.

The V gene is TRBV20-1, the J gene TRBJ2-7, with 9 bases lining up with TRBD2. CDR3 length equals 18 residues. V lost 0 bases to trimming and J lost 3 bases; unmatched junction nucleotides: 15. CDR1 is DFQATT and CDR2 is SNEGSKA in the germline V gene (reference sequence). The CDR3 DNA follows: TGCAGTGCTAGAGATAGTCCGGGCATCAGCGGGAGGTTCTACGAGCAGTACTTC. It specifies CSARDSPGISGRFYEQYF.

The chain recombines TRBV5-1 with TRBJ2-1; 11 bases are a match to TRBD2. The CDR3 consists of 19 residues. J lost 2 bases, V lost 3 bases, and 13 bases had no gene match. Germline CDR1 reads SGHRS; CDR2 reads YFSETQ. DNA of the CDR3: TGCGCCAGCAGCTCACAAGCGGGGGTTAGCGGGAGGGCCTACAATGAGCAGTTCTTC. This sequence encodes CASSSQAGVSGRAYNEQFF.

The chain carries TRBV11-2 and TRBJ2-5; the D gene is possibly TRBD1 (5 bases). Trimming removed 0 bases at V and 5 bases at J, with 10 bases between. CDR1 and CDR2 (germline): SGHAT, FQNNGV. This CDR3 comprises 14 residues. CDR3 coding DNA: TGTGCCAGCAGCTTAGACAGGGTGAGCGAGACCCAGTACTTC. Translated: CASSLDRVSETQYF.

This clonotype was detected only a few times. The chain uses TRBV10-3 and TRBJ2-1; D possibly uses TRBD1 or TRBD2 (7 bases each). CDR3 size: 13 residues. Germline lookup yields CDR1 ENHRY and CDR2 SYGVKD. Trimming removed 2 bases at V and 14 bases at J, with 16 bases between. For the CDR3, the DNA is TGTGCCATCAGTGAGACCCCAGGGGGGGAGGAGTTCTTC. It codes for CAISETPGGEEFF.

There are a few counts of this clonotype. The chain carries TRBV19 and TRBJ1-5; 8 nucleotides align to TRBD1. The CDR3 runs 15 residues. Trimming took 6 bases from V and 1 from J; bases not matched to a gene: 5. CDR1 LNHDA and CDR2 SQIVND come from the germline V gene (reference sequence). The CDR3 nucleotides read TGTGCCAGTAGCCCGGGACAGGCGAGCAATCAGCCCCAGCATTTT. Translated, it gives CASSPGQASNQPQHF.

Ten or more counts support this clonotype. DNA of the CDR3: TGTGCCAGCATCACGCCGGAGGGCTACGAGCAGTACTTC. Translation: CASITPEGYEQYF. The genes are TRBV6-1 and TRBJ2-7; D may be TRBD2 (6 bases). Trimming left V 7 bases short and J 3 bases short, with 13 bases between. CDR1 is MNHNS, CDR2 SASEGT, per germline. The CDR3 covers 13 residues.

The chain carries TRBV15 and TRBJ2-3, with 10 nucleotides matching TRBD2. The germline CDR1 and CDR2 sequences are LNHNV and YYDKDF (reference sequence). CDR3 length: 15 residues. V shed 5 bases and J 5 bases; nucleotides not matched to a gene: 7. The CDR3 region has the DNA TGTGCCACCAGCGGCCTACTAGCGGGAAAAGATACGCAGTATTTT. Amino acid sequence: CATSGLLAGKDTQYF.

This clonotype has only a few counts. The chain recombines TRBV5-4 with TRBJ2-5; 7 bases are a match to TRBD2. Germline V gene lookup returns CDR1 SGHNT and CDR2 YYREEE (reference sequence). CDR3 length: 13 amino acids. The J segment lost 1 base and the V segment lost 5 bases, leaving 2 bases of the junction unmatched. For the CDR3, the DNA is TGTGCCAGCAGGCGCGGGGGCCAAGAGACCCAGTACTTC. It translates to CASRRGGQETQYF. Complete variable domain (other parts from reference TRBV5-4 and TRBJ2-5): ETGVTQSPTHLIKTRGQQVTLRCSSQSGHNTVSWYQQALGQGPQFIFQYYREEENGRGNFPPRFSGLQFPNYSSELNVNALELDDSALYLCASRRGGQETQYFGPGTRLLVL.

In the case of this clonotype: A much bigger clone sits one base away, suggesting this may be a read error. V gene TRBV5-1 combines with J gene TRBJ2-7; TRBD1 or TRBD2 may be the D gene (5 bases each). Germline CDR1 SGHRS, CDR2 YFSETQ. The CDR3 contains 18 residues. With 3 bases removed from V and 0 bases from J, the gap between germline ends came to 22 bases. This CDR3 reads CASSSPGTGSESSYEQYF. The CDR3 region has the DNA TGCGCCAGCAGCTCACCGGGGACCGGCAGCGAAAGCTCCTACGAGCAGTACTTC.